This T cell receptor beta chain was sequenced for a study of identical twins. Overall study findings and caveats: There was an excess of low generation probability in the out-of-frame alpha sequences that twins shared. In cord blood, abundant beta clonotypes had fewer insertions; memory showed no trend.

Germline CDR1 and CDR2: MDHEN and SYDVKM. V lost 5 bases, J lost 8 bases, and 18 bases stayed unmatched. The CDR3 has 17 residues. Template switching (which added a universal primer site) was used, and cDNA carried unique molecular identifiers. TCRdb re-analysed the 5' RACE reads in MiXCR, keeping a single row per CDR3 protein. In the table there are some 200,000 distinct CDR3 sequences, 6.5% to 8.5% of which are singletons. Many counts were recorded for this clonotype. The antigen is unknown. The same data also contributed to another study, on yellow fever vaccine responses in identical twins.

Sequencing input: memory (CD45RO+) T cells sorted from blood. This sequence joins TRBV28 and TRBJ1-2; 9 bases align to TRBD1. The receptor was isolated from a woman between 18 and 30 years old in good health. For the CDR3, the DNA is TGTGCCAGCAGTCCTCGGGGGGGACAGGGCAAAGTCGACGGCTACACCTTC. Translating gives CASSPRGGQGKVDGYTF.